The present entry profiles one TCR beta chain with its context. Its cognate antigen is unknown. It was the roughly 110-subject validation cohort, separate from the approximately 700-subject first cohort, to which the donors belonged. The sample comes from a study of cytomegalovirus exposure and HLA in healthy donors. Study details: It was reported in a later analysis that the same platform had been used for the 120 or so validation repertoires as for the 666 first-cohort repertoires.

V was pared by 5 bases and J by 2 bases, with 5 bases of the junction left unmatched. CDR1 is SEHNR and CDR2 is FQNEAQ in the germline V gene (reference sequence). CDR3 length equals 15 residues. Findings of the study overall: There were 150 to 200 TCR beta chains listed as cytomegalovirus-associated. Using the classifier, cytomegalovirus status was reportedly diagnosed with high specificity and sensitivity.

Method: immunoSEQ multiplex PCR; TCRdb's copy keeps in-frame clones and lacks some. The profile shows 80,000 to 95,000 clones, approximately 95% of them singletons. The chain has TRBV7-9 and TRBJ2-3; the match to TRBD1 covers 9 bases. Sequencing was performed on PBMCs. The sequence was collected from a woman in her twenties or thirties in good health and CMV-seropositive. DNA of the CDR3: TGTGCCAGCAGCCGGGGACAGGGACTCACAGATACGCAGTATTTT. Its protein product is CASSRGQGLTDTQYF.